The T cell receptor beta chain under discussion was sequenced for a study of naive and memory T cell subsets. Notes on the study in general: Over 85% of naive TCR sequences appeared only once, unlike memory subsets. No ground truth validated the naive and memory repertoire findings. From naive to CM, EM and EMRA, diversity decreased and Gini increased.

An equimolar mix of two oligonucleotides served as the beta constant-region primer for TRBC1 and TRBC2. Ligated cDNA was amplified by four rounds of PCR with nested alpha and beta constant-region primers and SP2. TCRdb processed the UMI-ligation and nested PCR reads anew with MiXCR; each CDR3 protein has one entry. The sample records 70,000 to 95,000 distinct CDR3 sequences, around 6.5% being singletons. The V gene's germline CDR1 is SEHNR and CDR2 FQNEAQ (reference sequence). Trimming took off 5 bases at V and 0 bases at J, with 10 bases between the two ends. The CDR3 has 14 amino acids. This clonotype was seen repeatedly, ten times or more. No antigen is known for it.

Input material: central memory CD4+ T cells from blood. The origin of this receptor is a human donor in good health. The chain is built from TRBV7-9 and TRBJ2-5; D is undetermined. The CDR3 bases are TGTGCCAGCAGCCGCCAACAACACCAAGAGACCCAGTACTTC. Amino acid sequence: CASSRQQHQETQYF.